The rows below give T cell receptor beta chains drawn from one sample of a study of blood T cell repertoires in COVID-19. Clones were read by immunoSEQ multiplex PCR, and TCRdb kept only the in-frame ones, dropping some. The table records 200,000 to 250,000 clones, approximately 80% of them present only once. The sequenced sample was PBMCs or T cells enriched from blood (not recorded which). The receptors stem from a man aged 60 to 69 who had recovered from COVID-19. Both conserved end residues are part of each CDR3. Fields, in order: J gene, D gene, clone size, V gene, CDR3 protein, CDR3 DNA. The D gene is left open where the match is weak. Size tells how often a clone was seen (once, few, many) or the class of an expanded clone, and some rows leave it out.

TRBJ1-5 NA NA TRBV7-2 CASSLEGYQPQHF TGTGCCAGCAGCTTAGAGGGGTATCAGCCCCAGCATTTT
TRBJ1-1 NA NA TRBV7-2 CASSLVRLTEAFF TGTGCCAGCAGCTTAGTCAGGCTCACTGAAGCTTTCTTT
TRBJ1-2 NA NA TRBV24-1 CATSDSPGGAVGYTF TGTGCCACCAGTGATTCACCTGGGGGGGCGGTCGGCTACACCTTC
TRBJ2-3 TRBD2 once TRBV24-1 CATSGPGTSGASTDTQYF TGTGCCACCAGTGGCCCCGGGACTAGCGGGGCTAGCACAGATACGCAGTATTTT
TRBJ2-5 TRBD1 NA TRBV19 CASSTTGVQETQYF TGTGCCAGTAGTACTACAGGGGTCCAAGAGACCCAGTACTTC
TRBJ1-6 NA NA TRBV4-3 CASSQEGGASPLHF TGCGCCAGCAGCCAAGAGGGGGGAGCTTCACCCCTCCACTTT
TRBJ1-1 NA NA TRBV18 CASSPGQFEAFF TGTGCCAGCTCACCCGGACAGTTTGAAGCTTTCTTT
TRBJ2-1 TRBD1 NA TRBV5-1 CASSLRGHNEQFF TGCGCCAGCAGCTTGAGGGGGCACAATGAGCAGTTCTTC
TRBJ1-5 TRBD1 NA TRBV19 CASSMLGRGSSNQPQHF TGTGCCAGTAGTATGTTGGGCAGGGGGAGTAGCAATCAGCCCCAGCATTTT
TRBJ2-5 TRBD2 NA TRBV7-6 CATEGLGDPRETQYF TGTGCCACCGAGGGACTAGGGGACCCGAGAGAGACCCAGTACTTC
TRBJ2-1 TRBD2 few TRBV6-6 CASSLTSGGSSSYNEQFF TGTGCCAGCAGTCTGACTAGCGGGGGGTCGAGCTCCTACAATGAGCAGTTCTTC
TRBJ2-7 NA many TRBV4-1 CASSHLDLTGAYEQYF TGCGCCAGCAGCCACCTAGACCTGACAGGAGCCTACGAGCAGTACTTC
TRBJ2-5 NA NA TRBV27 CASRPIQGLYQETQYF TGTGCCAGCAGACCGATACAGGGTCTGTACCAAGAGACCCAGTACTTC
TRBJ1-1 NA NA TRBV5-5 CASSLSNSNTEAFF TGTGCCAGCAGCTTGTCGAACAGTAACACTGAAGCTTTCTTT
TRBJ2-1 TRBD2 NA TRBV2 CASSEGWTSVGQFF TGTGCCAGCAGTGAAGGGTGGACTAGCGTAGGGCAGTTCTTC
TRBJ2-6 NA many TRBV19 CASRQPGFSSGANVLTF TGTGCCAGTAGGCAGCCGGGTTTTAGCTCTGGGGCCAACGTCCTGACTTTC
TRBJ1-5 NA NA TRBV7-8 CASRPDSGGNQPQHF TGTGCCAGCAGACCAGACAGCGGGGGCAATCAGCCCCAGCATTTT
TRBJ1-5 TRBD1 NA TRBV19 CASRKLGGGNQPQHF TGTGCCAGTAGAAAACTAGGGGGCGGCAATCAGCCCCAGCATTTT
TRBJ2-1 TRBD1 once TRBV6-2/TRBV6-3 CASSYRTGIYNEQFF TGTGCCAGCAGTTACCGGACAGGGATCTACAATGAGCAGTTCTTC
TRBJ1-6 NA NA TRBV7-8 CASSSSTAYNSPLHF TGTGCCAGCAGCTCCTCGACAGCTTATAATTCACCCCTCCACTTT
TRBJ2-6 NA NA TRBV19 CASSAVGAGRSGANVLTF TGTGCCAGTAGTGCGGTGGGGGCAGGGAGATCTGGGGCCAACGTCCTGACTTTC
TRBJ2-3 TRBD2 once TRBV5-1 CASSFLAGTSTDTQYF TGCGCCAGCAGCTTTTTAGCGGGGACCAGCACAGATACGCAGTATTTT